This passage covers 13 T cell receptor beta chains from one sample sequenced in a study of technical replicates of blood from a handful of donors. Data came from immunoSEQ multiplex PCR; TCRdb stores just in-frame clones and leaves some out. The table has 50,000 or so clones, 80% to 95% seen once. The specimen sequenced was PBMCs. These receptors all stem from a human donor in good health. Some clones in this sample may be carry-over from other donors' samples.

The rearrangement links TRBV7-2 to TRBJ2-1, with 9 nucleotides matching TRBD2. CDR3 length: 14 residues. V trimming: 3 bases; J trimming: 10 bases; junction bases outside the gene matches: 7. CDR1 and CDR2 from the germline V gene are SGHTA and FQGNSA. The CDR3 nucleotides read TGTGCCAGCAGCTTCAGTAGCGGGAGCCCGGAGCAGTTCTTC. Protein: CASSFSSGSPEQFF.

The J gene is TRBJ1-1, the V gene TRBV4-1, with D unresolved. The germline gives CDR1 MGHRA, CDR2 YSYEKL. V lost 1 base and J lost 1, with 7 bases in between. This CDR3 is 14 amino acids long. CDR3 bases: TGCGCCAGCAGCCAAGGGTCAGGGAACACTGAAGCTTTCTTT. Its translation is CASSQGSGNTEAFF.

The chain recombines TRBV11-2 with TRBJ1-1; 11 bases fit TRBD1. This CDR3 has 16 amino acids. The trim removed 3 bases at V and 5 bases at J, leaving 8 bases unmatched. CDR1 SGHAT and CDR2 FQNNGV come from the germline V gene. The CDR3 region is CASSLGTGGRRTEAFF. The CDR3 bases are TGTGCCAGCAGCTTGGGGACAGGGGGAAGAAGAACTGAAGCTTTCTTT. The variable domain in full, with the rest retrieved from reference TRBV11-2 and TRBJ1-1, is EAGVAQSPRYKIIEKRQSVAFWCNPISGHATLYWYQQILGQGPKLLIQFQNNGVVDDSQLPKDRFSAERLKGVDSTLKIQPAKLEDSAVYLCASSLGTGGRRTEAFFGQGTRLTVV.

The rearrangement uses TRBV19 and TRBJ1-1, with TRBD1 as a possible D gene (5 bases). Per the germline V gene, CDR1 is LNHDA and CDR2 is SQIVND (reference sequence). The CDR3 has 13 residues. V was pared by 6 bases and J by 6 bases, with 14 bases between. This CDR3 reads CASRRTGGAEAFF. CDR3 DNA sequence: TGTGCCAGTAGGCGGACCGGGGGGGCTGAAGCTTTCTTT.

The chain recombines TRBV5-1 with TRBJ2-3, with D perhaps TRBD1 (5 bases). The CDR3 is 15 amino acids. The V and J ends lost 0 bases and 6 bases respectively, with 14 bases between them. Per germline, CDR1 SGHRS and CDR2 YFSETQ. The CDR3 spells CASSLAPGNDDTQYF. In DNA form, the CDR3 reads TGCGCCAGCAGCTTGGCCCCAGGGAATGATGATACGCAGTATTTT.

The CDR3, as DNA: TGTGCCAGCAGTCCTATCGCGGGCCACGCGGCTGAAGCTTTCTTT. Its translation: CASSPIAGHAAEAFF. V usage is TRBV2 and J usage is TRBJ1-1; D unclear. Trimming took 5 bases from V and 6 from J, leaving 19 bases between them. Germline lookup yields CDR1 SNHLY and CDR2 FYNNEI. The CDR3 extends over 15 amino acids.

The chain has TRBV4-2 and TRBJ1-4; the match to TRBD1 covers 7 bases. The V gene end was trimmed by 3 bases and the J gene end by 4 bases; junction bases not matched to a gene: 2. Germline assignment: CDR1 LGHNA and CDR2 YNFKEQ. This CDR3 is 14 amino acids long. Here the CDR3 reads CASSQGQLNEKLFF. CDR3 nucleotides: TGTGCCAGCAGCCAGGGACAGCTTAATGAAAAACTGTTTTTT.

This clone was counted a single time. The V and J genes are TRBV6-1 and TRBJ1-5, with TRBD1 as a possible D gene (5 bases). CDR1 is MNHNS and CDR2 is SASEGT in the germline V gene. The CDR3 runs to 15 residues. V lost 0 bases and J lost 6, with 12 bases in between. CDR3 amino acids: CASSEAGGRTQPQHF. The CDR3 DNA reads as TGTGCCAGCAGTGAAGCCGGGGGTAGGACTCAGCCCCAGCATTTT.

This clone was found once. The rearrangement links TRBV5-4 to TRBJ2-2; D remains ambiguous. Germline loops: CDR1 SGHNT, CDR2 YYREEE (reference sequence). CDR3 length: 15 amino acids. V lost 4 bases to trimming and J lost 4 bases, with 14 bases between them. The CDR3 region is CASSPKPGFTGELFF. The CDR3 region has the DNA TGTGCCAGCAGCCCAAAGCCGGGTTTCACCGGGGAGCTGTTTTTT.

In this sample, this clone is medium-sized. The rearrangement links TRBV19 to TRBJ1-1, with 7 bases matching TRBD1. J lost 0 bases, V lost 2 bases, and 6 bases had no gene match. The CDR3 totals 16 residues. Germline loops: CDR1 LNHDA, CDR2 SQIVND (reference sequence). As DNA, the CDR3 is TGTGCCAGTAGTATAATCGTGGACAGGATGAACACTGAAGCTTTCTTT. Protein: CASSIIVDRMNTEAFF.

The gene calls are TRBV7-6 and TRBJ1-1, with TRBD1 as a possible D gene (5 bases). This CDR3 has 15 residues. CDR1 and CDR2 (germline): SGHVS, FNYEAQ. With 2 bases removed from V and 0 bases from J, the gap between germline ends came to 10 bases. CDR3 in amino acids: CASSLFGGVNTEAFF. CDR3 bases: TGTGCCAGCAGCTTATTCGGGGGGGTGAACACTGAAGCTTTCTTT.

J is TRBJ1-5 and V is TRBV4-1; weak D call: TRBD1 (6 bases). With 1 base removed from V and 2 bases from J, the gap between germline ends came to 12 bases. There are 16 residues in the CDR3. Germline V gene lookup returns CDR1 MGHRA and CDR2 YSYEKL. Here the CDR3 DNA reads TGCGCCAGCAGCCAAGGGGGGCTTTTAGGCAATCAGCCCCAGCATTTT. It encodes CASSQGGLLGNQPQHF.

The rearrangement joins TRBV4-1 to TRBJ1-4, with D maybe TRBD1 (6 bases). Trimming left V 0 bases short and J 3 bases short, with 8 bases between. The CDR3 sequence is 15 residues long. CDR1 and CDR2 from the germline V gene are MGHRA and YSYEKL. The CDR3 sequence: CASSQDQGSNEKLFF. The CDR3, as DNA: TGCGCCAGCAGCCAAGATCAGGGGTCTAATGAAAAACTGTTTTTT.